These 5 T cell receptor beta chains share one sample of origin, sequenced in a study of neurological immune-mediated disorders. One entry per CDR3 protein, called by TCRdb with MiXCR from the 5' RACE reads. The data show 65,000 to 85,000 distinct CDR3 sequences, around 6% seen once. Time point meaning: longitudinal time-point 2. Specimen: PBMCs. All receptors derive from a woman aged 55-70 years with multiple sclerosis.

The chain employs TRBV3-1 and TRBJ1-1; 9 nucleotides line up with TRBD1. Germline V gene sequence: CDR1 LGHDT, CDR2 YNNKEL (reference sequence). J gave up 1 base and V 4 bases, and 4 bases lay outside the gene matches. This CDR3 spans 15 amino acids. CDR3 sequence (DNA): TGTGCCAGCAGCCCCTCGGACAGGGGGAACACTGAAGCTTTCTTT. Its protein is CASSPSDRGNTEAFF.

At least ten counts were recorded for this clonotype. Here the CDR3 reads CASSSLEQETQYF. CDR3 DNA: TGCGCCAGCAGCTCACTGGAACAAGAGACCCAGTACTTC. This chain uses TRBV5-1 with TRBJ2-5, with D unresolved. This CDR3 is built from 13 residues. V lost 3 bases and J 2 bases, leaving 8 bases between the germline ends. Germline lookup yields CDR1 SGHRS and CDR2 YFSETQ.

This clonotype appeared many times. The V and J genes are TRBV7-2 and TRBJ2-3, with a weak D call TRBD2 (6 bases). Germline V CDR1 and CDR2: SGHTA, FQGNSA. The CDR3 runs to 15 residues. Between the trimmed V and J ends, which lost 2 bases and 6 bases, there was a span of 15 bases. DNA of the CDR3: TGTGCCAGCAGCTTATCCAATCCGGGGGTTGATACGCAGTATTTT. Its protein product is CASSLSNPGVDTQYF.

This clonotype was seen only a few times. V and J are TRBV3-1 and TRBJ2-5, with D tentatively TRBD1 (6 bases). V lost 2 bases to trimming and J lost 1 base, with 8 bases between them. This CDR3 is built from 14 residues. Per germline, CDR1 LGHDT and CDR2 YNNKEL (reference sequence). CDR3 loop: CASSQSTGQETQYF. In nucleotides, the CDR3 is TGTGCCAGCAGCCAATCGACAGGCCAAGAGACCCAGTACTTC.

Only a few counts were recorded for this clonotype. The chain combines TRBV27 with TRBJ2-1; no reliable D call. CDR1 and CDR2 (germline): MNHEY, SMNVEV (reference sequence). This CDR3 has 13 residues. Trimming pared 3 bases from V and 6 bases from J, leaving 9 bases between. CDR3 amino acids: CASSFSRFNEQFF. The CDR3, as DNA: TGTGCCAGCAGTTTTTCGCGATTCAATGAGCAGTTCTTC.